The source of this T cell receptor (beta chain) is a study of blood T cell repertoires in COVID-19. On the study more broadly: Sample material is recorded as cDNA or gDNA derived from T cells, B-cell-depleted T cells, or PBMCs.

The CDR3 is made up of 13 amino acids. V trimming: 7 bases; J trimming: 4 bases; junction bases outside the gene matches: 4. Germline-derived CDR1 and CDR2 are LNHDA and SQIVND (reference sequence). The Seattle patients joined while their infection was active and were tracked longitudinally afterward. Data came from immunoSEQ multiplex PCR; TCRdb stores just in-frame clones and leaves some out. The sample yields approximately 290,000 clones, 85% to 90% seen once. This clonotype was sampled from a woman aged 25-40 years with COVID-19, enrolled during active disease. The sample comprised peripheral blood. The chain links TRBV19 to TRBJ1-5; 7 bases fit TRBD1. CDR3 amino acids: CASTSDRNQPQHF. In nucleotides, the CDR3 is TGTGCCAGTACCTCGGACAGGAATCAGCCCCAGCATTTT.